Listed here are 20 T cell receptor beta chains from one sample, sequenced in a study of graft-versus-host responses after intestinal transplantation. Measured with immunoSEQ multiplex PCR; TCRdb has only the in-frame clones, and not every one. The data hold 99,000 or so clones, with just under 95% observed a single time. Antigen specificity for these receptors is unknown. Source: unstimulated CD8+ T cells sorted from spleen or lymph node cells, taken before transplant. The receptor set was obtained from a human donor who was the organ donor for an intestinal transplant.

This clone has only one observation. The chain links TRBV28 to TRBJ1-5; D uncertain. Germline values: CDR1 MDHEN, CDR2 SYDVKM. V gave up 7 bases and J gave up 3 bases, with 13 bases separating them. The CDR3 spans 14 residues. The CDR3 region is CASTSGSNNQPQHF. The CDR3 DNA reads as TGTGCCAGCACTTCGGGGTCGAACAATCAGCCCCAGCATTTT.

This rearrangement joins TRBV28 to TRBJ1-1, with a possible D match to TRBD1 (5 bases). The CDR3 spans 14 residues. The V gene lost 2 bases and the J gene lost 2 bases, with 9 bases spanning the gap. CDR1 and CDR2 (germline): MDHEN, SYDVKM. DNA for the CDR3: TGTGCCAGCAGTTTACCAGGGTTTAACACTGAAGCTTTCTTT. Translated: CASSLPGFNTEAFF.

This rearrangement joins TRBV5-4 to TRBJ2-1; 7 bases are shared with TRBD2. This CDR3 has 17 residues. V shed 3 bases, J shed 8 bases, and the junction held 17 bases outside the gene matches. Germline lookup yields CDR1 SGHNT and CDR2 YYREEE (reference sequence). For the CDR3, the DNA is TGTGCCAGCAGCTCACCCTACGGGACTAACATTATCGATGAGCAGTTCTTC. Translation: CASSSPYGTNIIDEQFF.

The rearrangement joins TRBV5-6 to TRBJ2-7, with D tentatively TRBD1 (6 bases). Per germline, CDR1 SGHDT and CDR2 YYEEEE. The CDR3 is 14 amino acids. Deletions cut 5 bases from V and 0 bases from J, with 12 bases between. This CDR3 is CASRVQGSSYEQYF. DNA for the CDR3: TGTGCCAGCAGGGTGCAGGGGAGCTCCTACGAGCAGTACTTC.

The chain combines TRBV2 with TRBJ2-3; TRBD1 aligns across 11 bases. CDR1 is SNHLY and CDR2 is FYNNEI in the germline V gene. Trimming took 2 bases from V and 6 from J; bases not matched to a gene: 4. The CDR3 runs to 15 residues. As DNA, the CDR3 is TGTGCCAGCAGTGAATGGACAGGGGGCAGGGATACGCAGTATTTT. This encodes CASSEWTGGRDTQYF.

DNA of the CDR3: TGTGCTAGCGCAGCCGGACTCGCGGGAGAGACCCAGTACTTC. Residues: CASAAGLAGETQYF. The chain joins TRBV12-5 to TRBJ2-5; TRBD2 might be the D (5 bases). CDR3 size: 14 residues. With 9 bases removed from V and 4 bases from J, the gap between germline ends came to 18 bases. The germline V gene has CDR1 LGHNT and CDR2 FRNRAP.

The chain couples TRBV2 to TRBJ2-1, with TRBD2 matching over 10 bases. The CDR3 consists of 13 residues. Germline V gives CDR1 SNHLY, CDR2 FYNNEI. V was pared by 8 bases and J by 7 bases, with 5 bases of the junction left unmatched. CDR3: CASFSGRSNEQFF. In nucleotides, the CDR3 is TGTGCCAGCTTTAGCGGGAGGTCGAATGAGCAGTTCTTC.

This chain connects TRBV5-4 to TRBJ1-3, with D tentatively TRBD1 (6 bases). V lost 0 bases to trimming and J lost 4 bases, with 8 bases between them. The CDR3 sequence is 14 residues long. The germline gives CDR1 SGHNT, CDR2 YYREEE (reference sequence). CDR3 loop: CASSLAGTGNTIYF. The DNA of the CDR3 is TGTGCCAGCAGCTTGGCGGGGACAGGAAACACCATATATTTT.

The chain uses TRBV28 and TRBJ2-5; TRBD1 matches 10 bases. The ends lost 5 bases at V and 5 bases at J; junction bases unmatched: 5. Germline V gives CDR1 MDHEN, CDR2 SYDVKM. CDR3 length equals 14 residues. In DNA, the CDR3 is TGTGCCAGCAGTAGGGACAGGGGAGGGGAGACCCAGTACTTC. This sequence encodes CASSRDRGGETQYF.

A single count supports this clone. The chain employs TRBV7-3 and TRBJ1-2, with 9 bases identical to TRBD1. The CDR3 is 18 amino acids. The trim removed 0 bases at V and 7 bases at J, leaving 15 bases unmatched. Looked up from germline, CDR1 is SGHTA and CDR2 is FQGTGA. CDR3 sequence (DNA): TGTGCCAGCAGCTTAACGGGATCGACAGGGGGTCTATTACGTGGCTACACCTTC. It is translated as CASSLTGSTGGLLRGYTF.

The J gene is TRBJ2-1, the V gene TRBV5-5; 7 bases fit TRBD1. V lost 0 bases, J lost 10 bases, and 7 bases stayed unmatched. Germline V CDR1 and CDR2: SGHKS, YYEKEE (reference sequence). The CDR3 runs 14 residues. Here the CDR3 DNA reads TGTGCCAGCAGCTTGGGACAGGGTTATGGAGAGCAGTTCTTC. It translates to CASSLGQGYGEQFF.

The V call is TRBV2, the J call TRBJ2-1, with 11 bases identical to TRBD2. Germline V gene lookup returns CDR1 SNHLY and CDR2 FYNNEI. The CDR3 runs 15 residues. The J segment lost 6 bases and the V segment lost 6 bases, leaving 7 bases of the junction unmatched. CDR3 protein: CASRTSGGSGNEQFF. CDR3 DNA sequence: TGTGCCAGCAGAACTAGCGGGGGTTCTGGCAATGAGCAGTTCTTC. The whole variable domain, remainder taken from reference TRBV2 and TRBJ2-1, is EPEVTQTPSHQVTQMGQEVILRCVPISNHLYFYWYRQILGQKVEFLVSFYNNEISEKSEIFDDQFSVERPDGSNFTLKIRSTKLEDSAMYFCASRTSGGSGNEQFFGPGTRLTVL.

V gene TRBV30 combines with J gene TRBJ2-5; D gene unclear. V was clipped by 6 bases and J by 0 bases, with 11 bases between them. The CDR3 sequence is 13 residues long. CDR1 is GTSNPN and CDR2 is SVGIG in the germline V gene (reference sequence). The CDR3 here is CACVGDYQETQYF. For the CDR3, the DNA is TGTGCCTGCGTCGGAGACTACCAAGAGACCCAGTACTTC.

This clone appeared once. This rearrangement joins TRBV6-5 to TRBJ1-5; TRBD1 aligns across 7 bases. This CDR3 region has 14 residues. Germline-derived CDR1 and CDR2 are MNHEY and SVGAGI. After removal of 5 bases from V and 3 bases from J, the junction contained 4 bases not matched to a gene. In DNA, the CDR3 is TGTGCCAGCAGTAACAGGGGATTCAATCAGCCCCAGCATTTT. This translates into CASSNRGFNQPQHF.

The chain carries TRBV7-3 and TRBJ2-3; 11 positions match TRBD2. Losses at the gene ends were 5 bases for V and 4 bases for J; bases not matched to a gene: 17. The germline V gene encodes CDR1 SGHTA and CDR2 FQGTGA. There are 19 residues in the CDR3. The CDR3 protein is CASSRTTVLAGDNADTQYF. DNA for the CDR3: TGTGCCAGCAGCCGGACCACAGTACTAGCGGGGGACAACGCAGATACGCAGTATTTT.

The CDR3: CASSEAGRGVPFYEQYF. The CDR3 region has the DNA TGTGCCAGCAGTGAAGCTGGCCGCGGGGTCCCTTTTTACGAGCAGTACTTC. The gene calls are TRBV6-1 and TRBJ2-7, with a tentative D call TRBD2 (6 bases). Germline CDR1 is MNHNS and CDR2 is SASEGT. V was shortened by 0 bases and J by 4 bases, with 19 bases between the two germline ends. The CDR3 extends over 17 amino acids.

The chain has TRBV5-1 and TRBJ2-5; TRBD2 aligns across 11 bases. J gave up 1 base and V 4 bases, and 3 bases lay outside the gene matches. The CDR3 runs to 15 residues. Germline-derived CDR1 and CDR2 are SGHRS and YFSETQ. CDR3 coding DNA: TGCGCCAGCAGCCGTGGACTAGCGGGCCAAGAGACCCAGTACTTC. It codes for CASSRGLAGQETQYF.

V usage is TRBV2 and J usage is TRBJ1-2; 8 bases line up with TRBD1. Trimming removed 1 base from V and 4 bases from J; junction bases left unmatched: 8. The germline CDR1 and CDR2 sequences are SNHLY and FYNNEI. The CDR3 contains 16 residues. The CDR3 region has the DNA TGTGCCAGCAGTGAAGGCAGGACAGGGAGCTTCTATGGCTACACCTTC. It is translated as CASSEGRTGSFYGYTF.

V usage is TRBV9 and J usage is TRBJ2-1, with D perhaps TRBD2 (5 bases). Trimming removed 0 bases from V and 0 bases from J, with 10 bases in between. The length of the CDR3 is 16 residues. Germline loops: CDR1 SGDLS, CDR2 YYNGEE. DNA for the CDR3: TGTGCCAGCAGCGTAGGAAGCGGTAGCTCCTACAATGAGCAGTTCTTC. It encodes CASSVGSGSSYNEQFF.

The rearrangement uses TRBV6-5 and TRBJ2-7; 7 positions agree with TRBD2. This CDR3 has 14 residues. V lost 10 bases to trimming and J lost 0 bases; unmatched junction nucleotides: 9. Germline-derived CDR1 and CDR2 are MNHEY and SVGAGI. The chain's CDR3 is CATSPGLGSYEQYF. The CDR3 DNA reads TGTGCCACCTCACCAGGACTAGGCTCCTACGAGCAGTACTTC.